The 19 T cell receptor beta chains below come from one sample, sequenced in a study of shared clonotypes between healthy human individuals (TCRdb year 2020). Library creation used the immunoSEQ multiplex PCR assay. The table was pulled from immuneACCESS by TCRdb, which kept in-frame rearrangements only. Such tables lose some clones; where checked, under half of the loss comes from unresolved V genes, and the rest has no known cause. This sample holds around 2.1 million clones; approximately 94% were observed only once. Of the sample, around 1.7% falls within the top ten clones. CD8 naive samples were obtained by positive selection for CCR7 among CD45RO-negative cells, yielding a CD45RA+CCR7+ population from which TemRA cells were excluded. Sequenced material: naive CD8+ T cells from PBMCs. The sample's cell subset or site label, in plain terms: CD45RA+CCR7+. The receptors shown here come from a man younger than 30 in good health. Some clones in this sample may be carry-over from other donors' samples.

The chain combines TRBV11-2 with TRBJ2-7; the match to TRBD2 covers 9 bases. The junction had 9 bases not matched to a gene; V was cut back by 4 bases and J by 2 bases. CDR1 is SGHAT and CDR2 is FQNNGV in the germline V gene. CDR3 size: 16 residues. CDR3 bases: TGTGCCAGCAGCTCAGACGTAGCGGGAGCTCCCTACGAGCAGTACTTC. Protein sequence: CASSSDVAGAPYEQYF.

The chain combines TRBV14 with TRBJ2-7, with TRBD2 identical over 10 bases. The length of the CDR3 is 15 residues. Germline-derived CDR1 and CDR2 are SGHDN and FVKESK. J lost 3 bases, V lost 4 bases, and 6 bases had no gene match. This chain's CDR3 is CASSLGLAEFYEQYF. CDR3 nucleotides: TGTGCCAGCAGCCTTGGACTAGCGGAATTCTACGAGCAGTACTTC. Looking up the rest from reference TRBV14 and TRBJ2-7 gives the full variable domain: EAGVTQFPSHSVIEKGQTVTLRCDPISGHDNLYWYRRVMGKEIKFLLHFVKESKQDESGMPNNRFLAERTGGTYSTLKVQPAELEDSGVYFCASSLGLAEFYEQYFGPGTRLTVT.

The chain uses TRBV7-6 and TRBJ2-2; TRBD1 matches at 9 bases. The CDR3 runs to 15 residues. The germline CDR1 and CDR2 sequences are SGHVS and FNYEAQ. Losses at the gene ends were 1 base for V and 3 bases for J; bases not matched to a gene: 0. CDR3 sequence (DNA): TGTGCCAGCAGCTTAGACAGGGGGCACACCGGGGAGCTGTTTTTT. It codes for CASSLDRGHTGELFF.

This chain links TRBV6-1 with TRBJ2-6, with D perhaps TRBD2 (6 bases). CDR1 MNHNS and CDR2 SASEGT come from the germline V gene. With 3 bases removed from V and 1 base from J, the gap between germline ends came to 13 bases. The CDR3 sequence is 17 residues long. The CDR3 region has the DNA TGTGCCAGCAGTGAGTGGAGGGAGGAGTCTGGGGCCAACGTCCTGACTTTC. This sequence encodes CASSEWREESGANVLTF.

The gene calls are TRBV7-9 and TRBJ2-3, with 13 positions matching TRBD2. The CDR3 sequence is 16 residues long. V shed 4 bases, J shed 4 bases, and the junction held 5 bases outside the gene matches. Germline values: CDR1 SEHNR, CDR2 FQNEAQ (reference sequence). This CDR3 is CASSSPGLAGSDTQYF. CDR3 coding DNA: TGTGCCAGCAGCTCCCCGGGACTAGCGGGGTCAGATACGCAGTATTTT. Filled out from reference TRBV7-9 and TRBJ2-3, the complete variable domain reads DTGVSQNPRHKITKRGQNVTFRCDPISEHNRLYWYRQTLGQGPEFLTYFQNEAQLEKSRLLSDRFSAERPKGSFSTLEIQRTEQGDSAMYLCASSSPGLAGSDTQYFGPGTRLTVL.

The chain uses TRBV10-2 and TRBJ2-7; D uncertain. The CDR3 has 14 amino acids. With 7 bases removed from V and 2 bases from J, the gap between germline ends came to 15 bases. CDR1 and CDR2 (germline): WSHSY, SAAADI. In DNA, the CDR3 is TGCGCCAGCAATTTAGCCGGGCCCCCCTACGAGCAGTACTTC. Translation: CASNLAGPPYEQYF.

CDR3 nucleotides: TGTGCCACCAGCAGAGTGCGGAGCGCCCATTACAATGAGCAGTTCTTC. This codes for CATSRVRSAHYNEQFF. The chain is built from TRBV15 and TRBJ2-1; D not certain. The CDR3 consists of 16 residues. Germline lookup yields CDR1 LNHNV and CDR2 YYDKDF (reference sequence). The germline V and J ends were trimmed by 1 base and 4 bases, with 14 bases remaining between them.

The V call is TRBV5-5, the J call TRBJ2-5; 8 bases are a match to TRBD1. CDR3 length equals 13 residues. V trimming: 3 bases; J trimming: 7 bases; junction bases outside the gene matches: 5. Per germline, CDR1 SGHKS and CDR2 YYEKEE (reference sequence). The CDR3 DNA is TGTGCCAGCAGCTGGACAGGGTCGGGGACCCAGTACTTC. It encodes CASSWTGSGTQYF.

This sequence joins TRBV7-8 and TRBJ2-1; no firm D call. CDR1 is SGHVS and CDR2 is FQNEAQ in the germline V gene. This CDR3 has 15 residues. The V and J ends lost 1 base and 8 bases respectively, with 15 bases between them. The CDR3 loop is CASSLDQGRVHEQFF. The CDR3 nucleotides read TGTGCCAGCAGCTTAGACCAAGGACGGGTCCATGAGCAGTTCTTC.

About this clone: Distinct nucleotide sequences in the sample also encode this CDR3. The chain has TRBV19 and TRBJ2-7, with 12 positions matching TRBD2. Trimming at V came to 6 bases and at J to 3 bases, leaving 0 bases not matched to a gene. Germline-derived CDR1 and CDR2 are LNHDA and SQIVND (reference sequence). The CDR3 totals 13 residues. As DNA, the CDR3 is TGTGCCAGTAGACTAGCGGGAGGCTACGAGCAGTACTTC. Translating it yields CASRLAGGYEQYF.

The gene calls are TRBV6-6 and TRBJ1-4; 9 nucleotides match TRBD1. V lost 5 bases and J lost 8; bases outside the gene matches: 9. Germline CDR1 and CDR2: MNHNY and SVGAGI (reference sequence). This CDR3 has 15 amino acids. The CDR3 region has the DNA TGTGCCAGCAGTACCCTGGACAGGGGCGGGGAAAAACTGTTTTTT. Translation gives CASSTLDRGGEKLFF.

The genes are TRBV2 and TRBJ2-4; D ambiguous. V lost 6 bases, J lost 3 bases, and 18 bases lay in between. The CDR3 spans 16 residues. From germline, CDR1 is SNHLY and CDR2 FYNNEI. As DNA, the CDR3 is TGTGCCAGCAGAAATCCCCGGTTGGAAATCAAAAACATTCAGTACTTC. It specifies CASRNPRLEIKNIQYF.

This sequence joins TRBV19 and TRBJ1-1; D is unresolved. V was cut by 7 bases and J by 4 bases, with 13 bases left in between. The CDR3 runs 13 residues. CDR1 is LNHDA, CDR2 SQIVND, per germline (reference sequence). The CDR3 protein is CASKEGSGTEAFF. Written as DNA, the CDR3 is TGTGCCAGTAAGGAGGGCTCGGGCACTGAAGCTTTCTTT.

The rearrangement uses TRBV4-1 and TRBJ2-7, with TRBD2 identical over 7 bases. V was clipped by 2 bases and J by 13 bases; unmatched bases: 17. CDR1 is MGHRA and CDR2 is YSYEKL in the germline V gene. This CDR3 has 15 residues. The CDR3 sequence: CASSQPSEYLAELYF. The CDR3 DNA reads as TGCGCCAGCAGCCAACCCTCAGAGTACCTAGCGGAACTTTACTTC.

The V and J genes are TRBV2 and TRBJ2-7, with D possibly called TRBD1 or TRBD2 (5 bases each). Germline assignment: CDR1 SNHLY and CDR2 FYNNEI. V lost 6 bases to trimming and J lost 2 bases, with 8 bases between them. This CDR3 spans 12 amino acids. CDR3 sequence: CASRGTPYEQYF. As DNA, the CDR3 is TGTGCCAGCAGGGGGACGCCCTACGAGCAGTACTTC.

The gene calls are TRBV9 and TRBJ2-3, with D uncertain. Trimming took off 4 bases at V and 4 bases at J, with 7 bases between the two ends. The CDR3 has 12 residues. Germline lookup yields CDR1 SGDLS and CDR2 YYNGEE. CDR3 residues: CASSPTSDTQYF. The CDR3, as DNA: TGTGCCAGCAGCCCGACATCAGATACGCAGTATTTT.

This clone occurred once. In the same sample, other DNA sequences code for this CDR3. CDR3 DNA sequence: TGTGCCACCAGCAGAGACCTCGGGACAGCTAGCACAGATACGCAGTATTTT. Protein product: CATSRDLGTASTDTQYF. The chain links TRBV15 to TRBJ2-3; 7 bases fit TRBD1. The length of the CDR3 is 17 residues. V shed 0 bases and J 0 bases; nucleotides not matched to a gene: 6. CDR1 and CDR2 from the germline V gene are LNHNV and YYDKDF (reference sequence).

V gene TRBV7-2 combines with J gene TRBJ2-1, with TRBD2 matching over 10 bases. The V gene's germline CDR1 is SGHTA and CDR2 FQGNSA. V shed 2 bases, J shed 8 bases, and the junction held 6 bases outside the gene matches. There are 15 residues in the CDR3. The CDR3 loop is CASSLLLAGAYEQFF. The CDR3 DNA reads TGTGCCAGCAGCTTACTTCTAGCGGGAGCGTATGAGCAGTTCTTC.

CDR3 sequence reads: CASSMDGGAGGTRSPDTQYF. DNA of the CDR3: TGTGCCAGTAGTATGGATGGGGGGGCGGGAGGAACCCGCAGCCCAGATACGCAGTATTTT. V usage is TRBV19 and J usage is TRBJ2-3, with TRBD2 matching over 8 bases. The V segment lost 3 bases and the J segment 4 bases; nucleotides outside the gene matches: 21. Per germline, CDR1 LNHDA and CDR2 SQIVND (reference sequence). The CDR3 is made up of 20 amino acids.